This TCR beta chain is from a study of blood T cells in healthy people across ages. Study findings and constraints: Across the age range, TCR beta diversity per million T cells fell in a roughly linear way.

A minimum of 7 million PBMCs was isolated per sample. With a J-beta primer mix and a sample-barcoded 5' primer, a second PCR ran about 7 to 11 cycles. TCRdb re-called the 5' RACE reads with MiXCR, one entry per CDR3 protein. The sample includes around 990,000 distinct CDR3 sequences, around 25% seen only once; the top ten take around 0.75%. The CDR3 spans 15 residues. Germline-derived CDR1 and CDR2 are MDHEN and SYDVKM. Trimming took off 5 bases at V and 10 bases at J, with 20 bases between the two ends. This clonotype turned up a few times. The target antigen is unknown. The same data also went into a second study, on T cells of mothers and their children. That study adds: Each child gave about 3 million TCR beta CDR3 reads (each mother, over 9 million).

V is TRBV28 and J is TRBJ1-4; D is ambiguous. The sample consisted of blood. The TCR comes from a girl aged 2 to 9 in good health. CDR3 DNA sequence: TGTGCCAGCAGTCCAACGATGACCCATTCAGGAAAACTGTTTTTT. Its translation is CASSPTMTHSGKLFF.